These 11 T cell receptor beta chains were all obtained from the same sample, sequenced in a study of shared clonotypes between healthy human individuals. Profiled with immunoSEQ multiplex PCR; TCRdb holds only in-frame clones, not every one. The data contain about 2.4 million clones, approximately 90% of them singletons. The sequenced material came from naive CD4+ T cells sorted from blood. Subset denoted: CD45RA+ positively selected. Receptors originate from a man between 18 and 35 years old in good health.

V is TRBV5-8 and J is TRBJ1-6, with a possible D match to TRBD1 (6 bases). Trimming left V 0 bases short and J 0 bases short, with 10 bases between. CDR1 SGHTS and CDR2 YDEGEE come from the germline V gene. The CDR3 is 17 amino acids. The CDR3 DNA follows: TGTGCCAGCAGCTTGGGGCAGGGGAGCTCCTATAATTCACCCCTCCACTTT. Translation gives CASSLGQGSSYNSPLHF.

CDR3 protein: CASSLVARGTPLAFF. Here the CDR3 DNA reads TGTGCCAGCAGTTTGGTTGCAAGGGGTACCCCTCTTGCTTTCTTT. The chain recombines TRBV28 with TRBJ1-1; D possibly corresponds to TRBD1 (5 bases). The V gene's germline CDR1 is MDHEN and CDR2 SYDVKM. The CDR3 runs 15 residues. Trimming left V 3 bases short and J 11 bases short, with 22 bases between. Combining the CDR3 with reference TRBV28 and TRBJ1-1 gives the whole variable domain DVKVTQSSRYLVKRTGEKVFLECVQDMDHENMFWYRQDPGLGLRLIYFSYDVKMKEKGDIPEGYSVSREKKERFSLILESASTNQTSMYLCASSLVARGTPLAFFGQGTRLTVV.

The rearrangement links TRBV5-6 to TRBJ1-1; TRBD1 matches 10 bases. V dropped 4 bases and J dropped 8; count of bases not matched to a gene: 14. The germline CDR1 and CDR2 sequences are SGHDT and YYEEEE. The CDR3 spans 16 residues. This CDR3 is CASSRRTGTGDSEAFF. The CDR3 DNA reads TGTGCCAGCAGCCGAAGGACCGGGACAGGGGATTCCGAAGCTTTCTTT.

This chain connects TRBV5-4 to TRBJ2-7; weak D call: TRBD2 (6 bases). This CDR3 has 15 residues. V lost 4 bases, J lost 2 bases, and 16 bases lay in between. Germline V gene sequence: CDR1 SGHNT, CDR2 YYREEE (reference sequence). This chain's CDR3 is CASSRGALGPYEQYF. Here the CDR3 DNA reads TGTGCCAGCAGCCGCGGGGCCCTTGGCCCCTACGAGCAGTACTTC.

The chain uses TRBV10-3 and TRBJ2-5, with 9 positions matching TRBD1. CDR3 length: 14 amino acids. The V segment lost 4 bases and the J segment 5 bases; nucleotides outside the gene matches: 5. Germline V gives CDR1 ENHRY, CDR2 SYGVKD. CDR3: CAISGTGGVETQYF. In DNA form, the CDR3 reads TGTGCCATCAGTGGTACAGGGGGCGTGGAGACCCAGTACTTC.

The chain has TRBV29-1 and TRBJ2-3; weak D call: TRBD2 (7 bases). Trimming took off 5 bases at V and 4 bases at J, with 13 bases between the two ends. This CDR3 comprises 13 residues. The germline gives CDR1 SQVTM, CDR2 ANQGSEA. CDR3 amino acids: CSVRGGPADTQYF. In DNA form, the CDR3 reads TGCAGCGTTAGGGGGGGGCCCGCAGATACGCAGTATTTT.

The rearrangement links TRBV29-1 to TRBJ1-1, with D possibly being TRBD1 (6 bases). From germline, CDR1 is SQVTM and CDR2 ANQGSEA. V shed 7 bases and J shed 3 bases, with 21 bases lying between them. CDR3 length equals 15 residues. Here the CDR3 DNA reads TGCAGCGCACACCCAAGGGGGGGTTGGGACACTGAAGCTTTCTTT. It specifies CSAHPRGGWDTEAFF.

The chain recombines TRBV7-2 with TRBJ2-5; 8 bases are shared with TRBD1. V lost 1 base and J lost 2; bases outside the gene matches: 3. The CDR3 sequence is 15 residues long. The germline V gene encodes CDR1 SGHTA and CDR2 FQGNSA. The CDR3 region is CASSLETGGQETQYF. The CDR3 DNA follows: TGTGCCAGCAGCTTAGAAACAGGGGGGCAAGAGACCCAGTACTTC.

V gene TRBV7-8 combines with J gene TRBJ2-1, with no clear D. This CDR3 has 11 amino acids. Germline lookup yields CDR1 SGHVS and CDR2 FQNEAQ. The V end was cut by 2 bases, the J end by 6 bases, with 2 bases between. CDR3 bases: TGTGCCAGCAGCTTACGCAATGAGCAGTTCTTC. Translated: CASSLRNEQFF. Full variable domain (remainder filled in from reference TRBV7-8 and TRBJ2-1): GAGVSQSPRYKVAKRGQDVALRCDPISGHVSLFWYQQALGQGPEFLTYFQNEAQLDKSGLPSDRFFAERPEGSVSTLKIQRTQQEDSAVYLCASSLRNEQFFGPGTRLTVL.

The J gene is TRBJ2-1, the V gene TRBV30, with 7 positions matching TRBD1. Unmatched junction bases numbered 8, after V lost 3 bases and J lost 6 bases. The germline V gene encodes CDR1 GTSNPN and CDR2 SVGIG (reference sequence). CDR3 length: 14 amino acids. The CDR3 coding sequence is TGTGCCTGGAGCCTTATACCAGGGGGCAATGAGCAGTTCTTC. Residues: CAWSLIPGGNEQFF.

The sample holds a few counts of this clone. The rearrangement uses TRBV9 and TRBJ1-1; D call uncertain. The CDR3 contains 14 residues. Looked up from germline, CDR1 is SGDLS and CDR2 is YYNGEE. Trimming stripped 5 bases from V and 1 base from J, with 12 bases between. CDR3: CASSARAGNTEAFF. The CDR3 bases are TGTGCCAGCAGTGCTAGGGCGGGGAACACTGAAGCTTTCTTT.